This entry lists 2 T cell receptor beta chains sequenced from one sample in a study of T-cell reconstitution after alpha-beta-depleted transplantation in children. Unique molecular identifiers featured in how the TCRbeta library was prepared. One entry per CDR3 protein results from TCRdb running MiXCR on the PCR reads. The table shows hundreds of thousands of distinct CDR3 sequences, with 12% occurring only once. The sample here was PBMCs from the stem cell graft donor, taken from the stem cell graft. These receptors were taken from a human donor who donated a stem cell graft to a child with acute lymphoblastic leukemia.

In this sample, this clonotype turned up many times. This chain joins TRBV7-2 and TRBJ2-3; the match to TRBD1 covers 8 bases. Looked up from germline, CDR1 is SGHTA and CDR2 is FQGNSA. The CDR3 sequence is 16 residues long. Losses at the gene ends were 5 bases for V and 4 bases for J; bases not matched to a gene: 11. CDR3 nucleotide sequence: TGTGCCAGCAGCCTGGGGGCAGGGGGCGCGGCAGATACGCAGTATTTT. As protein: CASSLGAGGAADTQYF. Supplemented by reference TRBV7-2 and TRBJ2-3, the full variable domain reads GAGVSQSPSNKVTEKGKDVELRCDPISGHTALYWYRQSLGQGLEFLIYFQGNSAPDKSGLPSDRFSAERTGGSVSTLTIQRTQQEDSAVYLCASSLGAGGAADTQYFGPGTRLTVL.

This clonotype was observed many times. The chain uses TRBV6-5 and TRBJ2-5; maybe TRBD1 (6 bases). Germline values: CDR1 MNHEY, CDR2 SVGAGI. V was trimmed by 0 bases and J by 7 bases, leaving 18 bases between them. The CDR3 covers 16 residues. DNA of the CDR3: TGTGCCAGCAGTTACTCTCATTGGGGGACAACCGGGACCCAGTACTTC. As protein: CASSYSHWGTTGTQYF.